The source of this TCR beta chain is a study of T cells in localized non-small cell lung cancer. To note about this clone: The antigen is not known.

This CDR3 contains 16 residues. CDR1 is MNHEY and CDR2 is SVGAGI in the germline V gene. The ends were cut back, 4 bases at V and 2 bases at J, with 17 bases in the middle. Measured with immunoSEQ multiplex PCR; TCRdb has only the in-frame clones, and not every one. The table includes 20,000 to 30,000 clones, approximately 83% detected once. Study-wide results and limits: A median of approximately 50 clones ranked among the top 100 in tumor appeared in adjacent lung. Of the tissues analyzed, uninvolved adjacent lung showed maximal T cell clonality, greater than tumor. Longer overall survival was associated with a higher density of T cells in the blood.

The sequence derives from a man aged 40-75 years with stage II lung adenocarcinoma. The chain recombines TRBV6-5 with TRBJ1-1; TRBD1 is a possible D gene (5 bases). The material sequenced was PBMCs, taken before any cancer treatment. CDR3 nucleotides: TGTGCCAGCAGTTCTCTCCGGGGGGTTAGTAACACTGAAGCTTTCTTT. This sequence encodes CASSSLRGVSNTEAFF.